This T cell receptor (beta chain) derives from a study of long-term antiretroviral therapy in people with HIV. On the study more broadly: Samples collected earliest predate the 2015 immediate-ART recommendation by about a decade.

This CDR3 is 17 amino acids long. Trimming stripped 3 bases from V and 1 base from J, with 15 bases between. Germline lookup yields CDR1 WSHSY and CDR2 SAAADI. At survey level, the immunoSEQ assay was run in its v3.0 version. Data came from immunoSEQ multiplex PCR; TCRdb stores just in-frame clones and leaves some out. Of 24,000 or so clones listed, approximately 93% are singletons. Regarding the study as a whole: Compared with controls, HIV repertoires showed narrower CDR3 length ranges.

As to this clone: Its antigen is still unknown.

The rearrangement links TRBV10-2 to TRBJ2-2; D is perhaps TRBD1 (5 bases). This sequence originates from a woman in her forties with HIV. The sample in question was unsorted PBMCs, obtained 7.6 years after starting antiretroviral therapy. CDR3 DNA sequence: TGCGCCAGCAGTGAACCACTGGACACCGTGAACACCGGGGAGCTGTTTTTT. Translating it yields CASSEPLDTVNTGELFF.